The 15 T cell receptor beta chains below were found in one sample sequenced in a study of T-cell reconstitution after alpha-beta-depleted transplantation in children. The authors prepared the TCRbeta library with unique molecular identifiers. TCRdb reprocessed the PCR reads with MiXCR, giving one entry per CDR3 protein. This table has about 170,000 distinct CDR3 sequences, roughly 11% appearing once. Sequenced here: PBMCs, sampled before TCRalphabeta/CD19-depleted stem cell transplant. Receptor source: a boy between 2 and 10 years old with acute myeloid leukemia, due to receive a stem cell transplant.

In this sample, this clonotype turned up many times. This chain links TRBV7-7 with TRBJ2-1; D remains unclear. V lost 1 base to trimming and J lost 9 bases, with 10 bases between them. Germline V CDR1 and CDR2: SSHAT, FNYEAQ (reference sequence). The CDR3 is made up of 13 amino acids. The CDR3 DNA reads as TGTGCCAGCAGCTTAGAGGTAGTGTCTGAGCAGTTCTTC. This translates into CASSLEVVSEQFF.

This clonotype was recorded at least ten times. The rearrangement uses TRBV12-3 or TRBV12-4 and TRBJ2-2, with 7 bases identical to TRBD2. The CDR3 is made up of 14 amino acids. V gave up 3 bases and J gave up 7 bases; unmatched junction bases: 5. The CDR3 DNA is TGTGCCAGCAGTTTGCGGGAGAGGGTCGGGGAGCTGTTTTTT. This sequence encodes CASSLRERVGELFF.

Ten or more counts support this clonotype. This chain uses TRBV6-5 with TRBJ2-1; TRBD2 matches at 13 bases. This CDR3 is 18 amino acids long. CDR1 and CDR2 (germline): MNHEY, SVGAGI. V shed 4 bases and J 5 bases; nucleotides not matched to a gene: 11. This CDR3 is CASSFKLAGGSRNNEQFF. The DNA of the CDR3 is TGTGCCAGCAGTTTCAAACTAGCGGGAGGGAGTAGGAACAATGAGCAGTTCTTC.

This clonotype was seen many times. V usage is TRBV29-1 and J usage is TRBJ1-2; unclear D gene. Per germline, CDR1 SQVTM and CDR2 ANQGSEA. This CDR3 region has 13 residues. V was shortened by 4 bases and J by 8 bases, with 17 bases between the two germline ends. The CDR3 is CSVVGSYIQGYTF. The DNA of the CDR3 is TGCAGCGTTGTTGGCAGCTACATTCAGGGCTACACCTTC.

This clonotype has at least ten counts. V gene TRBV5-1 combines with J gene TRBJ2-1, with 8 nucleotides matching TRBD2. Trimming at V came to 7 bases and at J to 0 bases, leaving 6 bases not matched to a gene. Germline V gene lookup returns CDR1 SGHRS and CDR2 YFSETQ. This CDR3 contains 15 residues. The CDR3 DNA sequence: TGCGCCAGCGGGGGAAGCGGGAGCTCCTACAATGAGCAGTTCTTC. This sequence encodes CASGGSGSSYNEQFF.

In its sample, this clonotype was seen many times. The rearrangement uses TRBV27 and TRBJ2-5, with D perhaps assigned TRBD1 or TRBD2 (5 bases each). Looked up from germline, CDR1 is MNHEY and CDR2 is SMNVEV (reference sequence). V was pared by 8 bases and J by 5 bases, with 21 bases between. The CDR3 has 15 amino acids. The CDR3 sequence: CASVDRDAGPETQYF. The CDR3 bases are TGTGCCAGCGTAGACCGGGACGCTGGCCCGGAGACCCAGTACTTC.

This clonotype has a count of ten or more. The CDR3 DNA reads TGTGCCACCAGCAGAGATACCGTTCCTGGAAACACCATATATTTT. It encodes CATSRDTVPGNTIYF. The chain links TRBV15 to TRBJ1-3; no clear D gene. Trimming cost V 0 bases and J 2 bases, with 8 bases left between them. Germline loops: CDR1 LNHNV, CDR2 YYDKDF (reference sequence). The CDR3 has 15 residues. The complete variable domain, with remaining parts taken from reference TRBV15 and TRBJ1-3, reads DAMVIQNPRYQVTQFGKPVTLSCSQTLNHNVMYWYQQKSSQAPKLLFHYYDKDFNNEADTPDNFQSRRPNTSFCFLDIRSPGLGDTAMYLCATSRDTVPGNTIYFGEGSWLTVV.

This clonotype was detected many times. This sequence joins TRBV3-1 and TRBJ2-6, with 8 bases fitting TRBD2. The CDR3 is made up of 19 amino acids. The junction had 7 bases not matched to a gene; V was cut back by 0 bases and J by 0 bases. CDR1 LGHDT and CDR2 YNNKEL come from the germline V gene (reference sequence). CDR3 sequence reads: CASSQESGGPDSGANVLTF. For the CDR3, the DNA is TGTGCCAGCAGCCAAGAATCGGGGGGGCCCGACTCTGGGGCCAACGTCCTGACTTTC.

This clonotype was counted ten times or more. DNA of the CDR3: TGTGCCAGCAGCGCTCTACTTACTAGCGGGGGTAGCAATGAGCAGTTCTTC. This gives the protein CASSALLTSGGSNEQFF. This chain links TRBV25-1 with TRBJ2-1; TRBD2 aligns across 11 bases. The CDR3 totals 17 residues. The V and J ends lost 6 bases and 6 bases, in that order; junction bases with no gene match: 13. CDR1 is MGHDK and CDR2 is SYGVNS in the germline V gene.

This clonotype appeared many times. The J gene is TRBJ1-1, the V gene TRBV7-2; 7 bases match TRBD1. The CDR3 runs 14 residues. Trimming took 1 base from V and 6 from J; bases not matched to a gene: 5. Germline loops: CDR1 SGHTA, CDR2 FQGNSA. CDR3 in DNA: TGTGCCAGCAGCTTAGAGGGGGCTCTGGCTGAAGCTTTCTTT. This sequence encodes CASSLEGALAEAFF.

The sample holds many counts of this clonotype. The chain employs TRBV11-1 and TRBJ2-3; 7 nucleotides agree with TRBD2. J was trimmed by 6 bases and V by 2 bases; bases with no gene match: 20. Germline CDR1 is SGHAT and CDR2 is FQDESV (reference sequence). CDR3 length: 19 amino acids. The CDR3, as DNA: TGTGCCAGCAGCTTAAGCGGGTTAGCGGGTCACCTCCCATGGGATACGCAGTATTTT. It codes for CASSLSGLAGHLPWDTQYF.

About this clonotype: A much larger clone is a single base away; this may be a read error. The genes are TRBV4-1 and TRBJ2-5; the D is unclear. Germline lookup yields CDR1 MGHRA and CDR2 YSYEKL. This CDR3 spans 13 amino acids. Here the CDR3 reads CASSQGDKQTKYF. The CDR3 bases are TGCGCCAGCAGCCAAGGGGATAAGCAGACCAAGTACTTC.

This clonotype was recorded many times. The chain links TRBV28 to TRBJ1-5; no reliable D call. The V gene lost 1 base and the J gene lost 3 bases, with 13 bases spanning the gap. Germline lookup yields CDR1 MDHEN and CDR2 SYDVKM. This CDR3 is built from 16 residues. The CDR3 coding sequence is TGTGCCAGCAGTTTATATCCCGGGCAGACCAATCAGCCCCAGCATTTT. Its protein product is CASSLYPGQTNQPQHF.

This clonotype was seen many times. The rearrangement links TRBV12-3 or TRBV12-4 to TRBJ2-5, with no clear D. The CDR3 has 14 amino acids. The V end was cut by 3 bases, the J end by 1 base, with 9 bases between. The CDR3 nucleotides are TGTGCCAGCAGTTTCCTAGTCAGCCAAGAGACCCAGTACTTC. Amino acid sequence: CASSFLVSQETQYF.

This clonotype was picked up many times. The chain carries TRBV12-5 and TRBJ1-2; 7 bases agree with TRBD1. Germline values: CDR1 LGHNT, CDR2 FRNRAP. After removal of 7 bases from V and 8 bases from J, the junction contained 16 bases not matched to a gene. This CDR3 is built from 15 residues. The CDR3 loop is CASARSAGGVWGYTF. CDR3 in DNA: TGTGCTAGTGCCCGGTCGGCAGGGGGTGTTTGGGGCTACACCTTC.